This T cell receptor (beta chain) was profiled in a study of shared clonotypes between healthy human individuals. General study findings and limits: Relative to their counterparts shared across all four donors, non-shared clonotypes exhibited diminished generation probabilities. In general, naive subsets displayed greater estimated richness than memory subsets did. The study found about 4.6% of naive CD4 clonotypes shared across a few donors.

Turning to this clone: The antigen is not known.

CD45RO-negative cells were positively selected for CCR7, leaving out terminally differentiated effector memory CD45RA+ cells. Per the original data handling: Filtering of immunoSEQ junctional sequences could not match full-length read filtering. Profiled with immunoSEQ multiplex PCR; TCRdb holds only in-frame clones, not every one. That table is the source of V, J and clone size, and D and trimming were worked out from the DNA. The table has roughly 550,000 clones, roughly 95% seen once; the top ten hold roughly 0.1%. The V and J ends lost 1 base and 3 bases respectively, with 22 bases between them. This CDR3 contains 19 residues. CDR1 and CDR2 from the germline V gene are SGHAT and FQNNGV.

The TCR originated in a woman younger than 45 in good health. The sequenced material came from naive CD8+ T cells sorted from blood. The chain carries TRBV11-2 and TRBJ2-1; a weak D match, TRBD1 (5 bases). CDR3 sequence: CASSLAPPGYQRFYNEQFF. The CDR3 DNA follows: TGTGCCAGCAGCTTAGCACCCCCAGGGTACCAACGCTTCTACAATGAGCAGTTCTTC.